One and the same sample provided the 8 T cell receptor beta chains below, sequenced in a study of shared clonotypes between healthy human individuals. Data came from immunoSEQ multiplex PCR; TCRdb stores just in-frame clones and leaves some out. Of about 1 million clones listed, around 76% are singletons. The sample taken for sequencing was memory CD4+ T cells sorted from blood. Documented subset: CD45RA-negative fraction. These receptors all stem from a man younger than 35 in good health.

This chain connects TRBV5-1 to TRBJ2-5; D gene uncertain. Trimming pared 7 bases from V and 13 bases from J, leaving 17 bases between. This CDR3 is built from 11 residues. Germline CDR1 and CDR2: SGHRS and YFSETQ. CDR3 bases: TGCGCCAGCCGAGACTCTCAAATCTTGTACTTC. Its translation: CASRDSQILYF.

The chain uses TRBV11-2 and TRBJ2-1, with TRBD1 identical over 7 bases. This CDR3 comprises 17 residues. Trimming cost V 5 bases and J 5 bases; bases outside gene matches: 15. Germline loops: CDR1 SGHAT, CDR2 FQNNGV. CDR3 region: CASSAPKRGQQNNEQFF. The CDR3 DNA sequence: TGTGCCAGCAGCGCTCCAAAACGGGGACAGCAAAACAATGAGCAGTTCTTC. Using reference TRBV11-2 and TRBJ2-1 for the parts outside the CDR3, the full variable domain is EAGVAQSPRYKIIEKRQSVAFWCNPISGHATLYWYQQILGQGPKLLIQFQNNGVVDDSQLPKDRFSAERLKGVDSTLKIQPAKLEDSAVYLCASSAPKRGQQNNEQFFGPGTRLTVL.

The V and J genes are TRBV6-5 and TRBJ1-2; 12 bases are shared with TRBD1. CDR1 and CDR2 (germline): MNHEY, SVGAGI. The V segment lost 2 bases and the J segment 7 bases; nucleotides outside the gene matches: 8. CDR3 length: 16 residues. CDR3 protein: CASSYRDRGRAGGYTF. CDR3 sequence (DNA): TGTGCCAGCAGTTACCGGGACAGGGGGCGGGCTGGTGGCTACACCTTC.

The chain carries TRBV18 and TRBJ2-7, with D hard to call. The CDR3 length is 12 residues. With 6 bases removed from V and 6 bases from J, the gap between germline ends came to 12 bases. Germline values: CDR1 KGHSH, CDR2 LQKENI. CDR3 coding DNA: TGTGCCAGCTCTGTCTCGGCCTCCGAGCAGTACTTC. Translated, it gives CASSVSASEQYF.

This clone has only a few counts. The genes are TRBV5-6 and TRBJ2-2; 12 positions match TRBD1. CDR1 is SGHDT, CDR2 YYEEEE, per germline. The CDR3 is made up of 15 amino acids. V trimming: 6 bases; J trimming: 5 bases; junction bases outside the gene matches: 5. The CDR3 nucleotides are TGTGCCAGCACCCGGGACAGGGGGCTGACCGGGGAGCTGTTTTTT. This translates into CASTRDRGLTGELFF.

V gene TRBV5-5 combines with J gene TRBJ2-2, with unresolved D. Trimming removed 4 bases at V and 2 bases at J, with 15 bases between. The germline V gene encodes CDR1 SGHKS and CDR2 YYEKEE (reference sequence). The CDR3 totals 16 residues. The CDR3 bases are TGTGCCAGCAGCAGCTCGGCAGCATTAAACACCGGGGAGCTGTTTTTT. Translating it yields CASSSSAALNTGELFF.

J is TRBJ1-6 and V is TRBV15; D is perhaps TRBD1 (5 bases). CDR1 and CDR2 (germline): LNHNV, YYDKDF (reference sequence). This CDR3 region has 13 residues. Trimming pared 5 bases from V and 10 bases from J, leaving 12 bases between. In nucleotides, the CDR3 is TGTGCCACCAGCGTCGGGGGTGGCTCACCCCTCCACTTT. It encodes CATSVGGGSPLHF.

V is TRBV11-2 and J is TRBJ2-3, with D maybe TRBD2 (7 bases). The germline gives CDR1 SGHAT, CDR2 FQNNGV. The V and J ends lost 1 base and 4 bases respectively, with 15 bases between them. The CDR3 has 16 amino acids. The CDR3 here is CASSLVGGASADTQYF. The CDR3 nucleotides are TGTGCCAGCAGCTTAGTTGGGGGGGCTTCCGCAGATACGCAGTATTTT.